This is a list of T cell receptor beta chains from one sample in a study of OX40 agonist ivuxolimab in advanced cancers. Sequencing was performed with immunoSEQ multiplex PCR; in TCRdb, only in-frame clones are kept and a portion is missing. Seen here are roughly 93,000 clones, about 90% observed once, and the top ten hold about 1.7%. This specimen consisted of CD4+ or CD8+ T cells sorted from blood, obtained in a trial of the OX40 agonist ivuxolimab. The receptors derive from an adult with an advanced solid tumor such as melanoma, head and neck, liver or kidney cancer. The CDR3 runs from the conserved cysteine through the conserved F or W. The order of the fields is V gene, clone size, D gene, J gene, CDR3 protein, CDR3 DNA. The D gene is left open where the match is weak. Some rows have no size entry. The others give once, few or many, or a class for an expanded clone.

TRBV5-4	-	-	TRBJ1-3	CASSLGSTGNTIYF	TGTGCCAGCAGCTTGGGGTCAACTGGGAACACCATATATTTT
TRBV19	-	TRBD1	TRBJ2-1	CASSQTGGSHNEQFF	TGTGCCAGTAGTCAGACAGGGGGCTCCCACAATGAGCAGTTCTTC
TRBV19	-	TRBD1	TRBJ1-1	CASSIGQGGNFPNTEAFF	TGTGCCAGTAGTATCGGACAGGGTGGTAATTTTCCGAACACTGAAGCTTTCTTT
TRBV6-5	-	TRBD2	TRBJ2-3	CASSYGLAGGTDTQYF	TGTGCCAGCAGTTACGGACTAGCGGGAGGTACAGATACGCAGTATTTT
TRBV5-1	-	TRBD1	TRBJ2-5	CASSPDRVHQETQYF	TGCGCCAGCAGCCCGGACAGGGTCCACCAAGAGACCCAGTACTTC
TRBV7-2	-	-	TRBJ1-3	CASSLVTLPSHTIYF	TGTGCCAGCAGCTTAGTCACCCTTCCGTCCCACACCATATATTTT
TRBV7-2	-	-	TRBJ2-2	CASSLGLFTGELFF	TGTGCCAGCAGTCTCGGACTATTCACCGGGGAGCTGTTTTTT
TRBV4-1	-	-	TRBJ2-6	CASSFQASGANVLTF	TGTGCCAGCAGCTTCCAGGCCTCTGGGGCCAACGTCCTGACTTTC
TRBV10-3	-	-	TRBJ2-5	CAISLPDQETQYF	TGTGCCATCAGTCTCCCCGACCAAGAGACCCAGTACTTC
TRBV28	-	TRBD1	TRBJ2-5	CASSSLGQGAQEQYF	TGTGCCAGCAGTTCCCTAGGACAGGGGGCGCAGGAGCAGTACTTC
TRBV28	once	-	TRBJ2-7	CASSFSLSYEQYF	TGTGCCAGCAGTTTTAGCCTGTCCTACGAGCAGTACTTC
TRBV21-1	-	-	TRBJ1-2	CASSHPRTGYGYTF	TGTGCCAGCAGCCACCCCCGGACAGGCTATGGCTACACCTTC
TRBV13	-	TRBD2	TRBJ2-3	CASTAGASTDTQYF	TGTGCCAGCACCGCGGGAGCCTCCACAGATACGCAGTATTTT
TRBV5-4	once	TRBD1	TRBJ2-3	CASSQTGGTDTQYF	TGTGCCAGCAGCCAGACAGGGGGCACAGATACGCAGTATTTT
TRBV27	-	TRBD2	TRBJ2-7	CASSTLAESYEQYF	TGTGCCAGCAGTACCCTAGCGGAGTCCTACGAGCAGTACTTC
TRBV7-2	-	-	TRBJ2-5	CASSTTGTQETQYF	TGTGCCAGCAGTACTACAGGGACACAAGAGACCCAGTACTTC
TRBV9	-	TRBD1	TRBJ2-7	CASSPQQGASYEQYF	TGTGCCAGCAGCCCCCAACAGGGGGCCTCCTACGAGCAGTACTTC
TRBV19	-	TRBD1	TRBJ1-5	CASSSTGEPQHF	TGTGCCAGTAGTTCAACAGGGGAGCCCCAGCATTTT
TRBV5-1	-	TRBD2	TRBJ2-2	CASSFSLAGLNTGELFF	TGCGCCAGCAGCTTTTCTCTAGCGGGTTTAAACACCGGGGAGCTGTTTTTT
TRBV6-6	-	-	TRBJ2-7	CASRERGSRNEQYF	TGTGCCAGCAGAGAAAGGGGTTCTAGGAACGAGCAGTACTTC
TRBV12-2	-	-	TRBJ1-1	CASRFAREWFTEAFF	TGTGCAAGTCGCTTCGCCAGGGAGTGGTTCACTGAAGCTTTCTTT
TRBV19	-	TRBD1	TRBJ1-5	CASIRGQGGRSNQPQHF	TGTGCCAGTATCCGGGGGCAGGGGGGTCGGAGCAATCAGCCCCAGCATTTT
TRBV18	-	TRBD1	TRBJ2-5	CASSPWSGGAETQYF	TGTGCCAGCTCACCGTGGTCAGGGGGCGCGGAGACCCAGTACTTC
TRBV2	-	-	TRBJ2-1	CASSELGTNEQFF	TGTGCCAGCAGTGAACTAGGAACCAATGAGCAGTTCTTC
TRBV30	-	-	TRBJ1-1	CAWSVWSAMNTEAFF	TGTGCCTGGAGTGTATGGTCAGCGATGAACACTGAAGCTTTCTTT
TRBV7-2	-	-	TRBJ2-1	CASTFTGEEVEQFF	TGTGCCAGCACCTTTACCGGGGAAGAGGTTGAGCAGTTCTTC
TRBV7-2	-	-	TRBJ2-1	CASSLWGAGSYNEQFF	TGTGCCAGCAGCTTATGGGGGGCCGGCTCCTACAATGAGCAGTTCTTC
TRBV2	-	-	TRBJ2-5	CASRGWGIQETQYF	TGTGCCAGCAGGGGGTGGGGGATCCAAGAGACCCAGTACTTC
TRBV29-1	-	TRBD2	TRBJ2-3	CSVEDGAGGSTDTQYF	TGCAGCGTTGAAGATGGAGCGGGAGGGTCCACAGATACGCAGTATTTT
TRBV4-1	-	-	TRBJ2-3	CASSQVGLSTDTQYF	TGCGCCAGCAGCCAAGTGGGCCTTAGCACAGATACGCAGTATTTT
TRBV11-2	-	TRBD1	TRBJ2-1	CASSSGQGNYNEQFF	TGTGCCAGCAGCTCCGGACAGGGTAACTACAATGAGCAGTTCTTC
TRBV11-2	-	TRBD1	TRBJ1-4	CASSSDRGYGRNEKLFF	TGTGCCAGCAGCTCCGACAGGGGGTACGGTAGAAATGAAAAACTGTTTTTT
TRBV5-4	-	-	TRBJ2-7	CASSRAEAYSYEQYF	TGTGCCAGCAGTCGGGCGGAGGCTTACTCCTACGAGCAGTACTTC
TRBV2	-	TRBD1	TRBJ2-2	CASSYIRGPANTGELFF	TGTGCCAGCAGCTACATCAGGGGGCCAGCGAACACCGGGGAGCTGTTTTTT
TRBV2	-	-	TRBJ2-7	CASSTGPSYEQYF	TGTGCCAGCAGCACCGGACCTTCCTACGAGCAGTACTTC
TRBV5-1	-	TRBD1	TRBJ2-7	CASSEAGTDAYEQYF	TGCGCCAGCAGCGAAGCCGGGACAGACGCCTACGAGCAGTACTTC
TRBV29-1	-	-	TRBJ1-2	CSVEDRRIITF	TGCAGCGTTGAAGATCGCCGGATTATAACCTTC
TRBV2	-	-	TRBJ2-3	CASSRERSTDTQYF	TGTGCCAGCAGCCGTGAGCGGAGCACAGATACGCAGTATTTT
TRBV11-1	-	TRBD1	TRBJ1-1	CASSLDTGGREAFF	TGTGCCAGCAGCTTAGATACAGGGGGGCGTGAAGCTTTCTTT
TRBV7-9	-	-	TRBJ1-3	CASSLSGNTIYF	TGTGCCAGCAGCCTTTCCGGAAACACCATATATTTT
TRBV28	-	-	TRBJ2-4	CASSLDSKNIQYF	TGTGCCAGCAGTTTAGACAGCAAAAACATTCAGTACTTC
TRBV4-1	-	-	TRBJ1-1	CASSQESPGRNTEAFF	TGCGCCAGCAGCCAAGAGAGCCCCGGGCGGAACACTGAAGCTTTCTTT
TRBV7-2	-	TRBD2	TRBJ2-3	CASSDWTSGSYTQYF	TGTGCCAGCAGCGACTGGACTAGCGGGAGTTATACGCAGTATTTT
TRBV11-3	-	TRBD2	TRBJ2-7	CASSLAGGPSEQYF	TGTGCCAGCAGCTTGGCGGGAGGGCCTTCCGAGCAGTACTTC
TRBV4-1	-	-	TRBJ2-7	CASSQDLIFQVEQYF	TGCGCCAGCAGCCAAGATCTTATTTTTCAGGTCGAGCAGTACTTC
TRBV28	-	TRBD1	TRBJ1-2	CASSLDRGYGGYTF	TGTGCCAGCAGCCTCGACAGGGGGTATGGTGGCTACACCTTC
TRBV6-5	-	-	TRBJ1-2	CASKGEGVYGYTF	TGTGCCAGCAAGGGGGAAGGAGTCTATGGCTACACCTTC
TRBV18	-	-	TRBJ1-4	CASSPPDYQKLFF	TGTGCCAGCTCACCACCGGACTACCAAAAACTGTTTTTT
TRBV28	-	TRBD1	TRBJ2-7	CASSRDRPYEQYF	TGTGCCAGCAGCAGGGACAGACCCTACGAGCAGTACTTC